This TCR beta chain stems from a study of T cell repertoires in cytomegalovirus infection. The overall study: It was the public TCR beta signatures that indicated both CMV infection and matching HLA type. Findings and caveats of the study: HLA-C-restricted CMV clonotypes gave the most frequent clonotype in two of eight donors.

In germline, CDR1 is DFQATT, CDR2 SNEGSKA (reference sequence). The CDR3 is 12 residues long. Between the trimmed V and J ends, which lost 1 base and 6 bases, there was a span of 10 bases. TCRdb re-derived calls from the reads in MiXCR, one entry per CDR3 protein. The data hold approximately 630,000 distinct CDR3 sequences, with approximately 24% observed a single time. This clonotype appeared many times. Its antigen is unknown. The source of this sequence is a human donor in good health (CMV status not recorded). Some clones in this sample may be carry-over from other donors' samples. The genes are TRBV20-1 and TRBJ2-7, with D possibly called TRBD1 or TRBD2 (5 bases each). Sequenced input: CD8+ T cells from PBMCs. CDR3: CSARASGAEQYV. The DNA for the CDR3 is TGCAGTGCTAGAGCATCCGGGGCCGAGCAGTACGTC.